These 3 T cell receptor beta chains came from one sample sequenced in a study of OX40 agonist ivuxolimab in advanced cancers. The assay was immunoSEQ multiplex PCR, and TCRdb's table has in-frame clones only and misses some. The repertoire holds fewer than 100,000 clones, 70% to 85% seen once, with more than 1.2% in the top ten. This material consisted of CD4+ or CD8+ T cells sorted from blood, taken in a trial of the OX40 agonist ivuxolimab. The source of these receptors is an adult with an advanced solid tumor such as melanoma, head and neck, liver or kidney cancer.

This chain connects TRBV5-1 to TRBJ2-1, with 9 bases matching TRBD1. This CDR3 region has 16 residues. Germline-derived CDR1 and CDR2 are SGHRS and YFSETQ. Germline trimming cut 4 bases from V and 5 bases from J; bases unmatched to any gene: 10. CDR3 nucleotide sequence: TGCGCCAGCAGCACACAGGGGGCTGGGAGAAACAATGAGCAGTTCTTC. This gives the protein CASSTQGAGRNNEQFF.

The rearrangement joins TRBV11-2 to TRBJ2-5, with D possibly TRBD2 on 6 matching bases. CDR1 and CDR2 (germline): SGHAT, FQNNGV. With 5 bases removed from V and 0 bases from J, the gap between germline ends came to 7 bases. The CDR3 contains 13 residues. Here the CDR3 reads CASSSGYQETQYF. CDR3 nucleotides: TGTGCCAGCAGCAGCGGGTACCAAGAGACCCAGTACTTC.

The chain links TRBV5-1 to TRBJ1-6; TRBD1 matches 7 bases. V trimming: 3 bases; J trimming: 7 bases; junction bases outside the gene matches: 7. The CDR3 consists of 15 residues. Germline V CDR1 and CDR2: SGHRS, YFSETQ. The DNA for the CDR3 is TGCGCCAGCAGCTCCGATAAGGGGGCAAATTCACCCCTCCACTTT. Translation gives CASSSDKGANSPLHF.